One sample yielded the 27 T cell receptor beta chains listed below, sequenced in a study of T cell repertoires in cytomegalovirus infection. TCRdb itself ran the reads through MiXCR, one entry per CDR3 protein. The sample has a few hundred thousand distinct CDR3 sequences; 22% are singletons. Antigens for these TCRs are unknown. Sequenced here: cultured PBMCs, sampled from culture after CMV antigen stimulation. The receptors were sampled from a human donor in good health (CMV status not recorded). Some clones in this sample may be carry-over from other donors' samples.

This clonotype was observed at least ten times. This chain links TRBV7-8 with TRBJ1-3; D unresolved. V shed 0 bases and J shed 0 bases, with 24 bases lying between them. CDR3 length equals 21 residues. Germline V lookup: CDR1 SGHVS, CDR2 FQNEAQ. The CDR3 sequence: CASSLALSSRFQYYSGNTIYF. CDR3 DNA: TGTGCCAGCAGCTTAGCCCTCTCGAGTAGATTCCAGTATTACTCTGGAAACACCATATATTTT.

This clonotype has ten or more counts. The genes are TRBV7-2 and TRBJ2-2, with 9 bases fitting TRBD2. The CDR3 totals 15 residues. With 5 bases clipped from V and 7 bases from J, the junction kept 8 bases outside the gene matches. Germline CDR1 and CDR2: SGHTA and FQGNSA. This chain's CDR3 is CASSRLGLAGGELFF. The CDR3 DNA reads TGTGCCAGCAGCAGACTGGGACTAGCCGGCGGGGAGCTGTTTTTT. The full variable domain, with the rest looked up from reference TRBV7-2 and TRBJ2-2, is GAGVSQSPSNKVTEKGKDVELRCDPISGHTALYWYRQSLGQGLEFLIYFQGNSAPDKSGLPSDRFSAERTGGSVSTLTIQRTQQEDSAVYLCASSRLGLAGGELFFGEGSRLTVL.

This clonotype was seen a few times. This rearrangement joins TRBV6-2 or TRBV6-3 to TRBJ2-3; no reliable D call. Trimming cost V 1 base and J 4 bases, with 3 bases left between them. Germline CDR1 reads MNHEY; CDR2 reads SVGEGT. The CDR3 extends over 12 amino acids. Here the CDR3 reads CASSYWADTQYF. As DNA, the CDR3 is TGTGCCAGCAGTTACTGGGCAGATACGCAGTATTTT.

The chain uses TRBV7-2 and TRBJ1-2, with 8 nucleotides matching TRBD1. This CDR3 has 12 amino acids. Germline CDR1 reads SGHTA; CDR2 reads FQGNSA. V shed 5 bases, J shed 11 bases, and the junction held 7 bases outside the gene matches. The CDR3 reads CASSQGQGWYTF. The CDR3 bases are TGTGCCAGCAGCCAAGGACAGGGTTGGTACACCTTC.

The genes are TRBV5-1 and TRBJ2-3; 8 bases agree with TRBD2. Trimming took 8 bases from V and 4 from J; bases not matched to a gene: 6. Germline assignment: CDR1 SGHRS and CDR2 YFSETQ. This CDR3 is 13 amino acids long. CDR3 coding DNA: TGCGCCAGTGGGACTAGTCAGGCAGATACGCAGTATTTT. Protein: CASGTSQADTQYF.

This clonotype was recorded at least ten times. The chain couples TRBV7-2 to TRBJ2-1; D is unresolved. Per germline, CDR1 SGHTA and CDR2 FQGNSA. V was clipped by 0 bases and J by 10 bases, with 7 bases between them. CDR3 length equals 12 residues. The CDR3 protein is CASSLAFGEQFF. In DNA, the CDR3 is TGTGCCAGCAGCTTAGCGTTCGGGGAGCAGTTCTTC.

The CDR3 nucleotides read TGTGCCAGCAGCTCGGGGGCGGGGGGACTCCAAGAGACCCAGTACTTC. It yields the protein CASSSGAGGLQETQYF. The genes are TRBV7-2 and TRBJ2-5; 8 bases line up with TRBD2. Per the germline V gene, CDR1 is SGHTA and CDR2 is FQGNSA. After removal of 4 bases from V and 1 base from J, the junction contained 8 bases not matched to a gene. This CDR3 is 16 amino acids long.

There are a few counts of this clonotype. The V and J genes are TRBV4-1 and TRBJ2-7; D could derive from TRBD1 or TRBD2 (5 bases each). Germline CDR1 and CDR2: MGHRA and YSYEKL. The CDR3 has 17 amino acids. The V end lost 1 base, the J end lost 3 bases, and 19 bases lay between the germline ends. CDR3 region: CASSQAAPGRRGYEQYF. The CDR3 DNA is TGCGCCAGCAGCCAAGCCGCCCCGGGAAGAAGGGGCTACGAGCAGTACTTC.

The chain recombines TRBV20-1 with TRBJ2-1; D not certain. Trimming removed 1 base from V and 8 bases from J, with 12 bases in between. The CDR3 totals 13 residues. The germline V gene encodes CDR1 DFQATT and CDR2 SNEGSKA (reference sequence). The CDR3 DNA reads TGCAGTGCTAGAGGCCGGTTTGCCTATGAGCAGTTCTTC. This encodes CSARGRFAYEQFF.

The chain links TRBV18 to TRBJ1-2; D uncertain. V gave up 3 bases and J gave up 3 bases, with 11 bases separating them. CDR1 KGHSH and CDR2 LQKENI come from the germline V gene. This CDR3 is 14 amino acids long. CDR3 nucleotide sequence: TGTGCCAGCTCACCTCCGCTCAGAGACTATGGCTACACCTTC. Its translation is CASSPPLRDYGYTF.

This clonotype showed up many times. V and J are TRBV11-3 and TRBJ2-3, with D possibly being TRBD2 (6 bases). Trimming pared 5 bases from V and 5 bases from J, leaving 8 bases between. The CDR3 length is 12 residues. Germline-derived CDR1 and CDR2 are SGHNT and YENEEA. CDR3 sequence: CASSVGGDTQYF. In nucleotides, the CDR3 is TGTGCCAGCAGCGTCGGGGGAGATACGCAGTATTTT.

CDR3 loop: CASSMEGPNQPQHF. In DNA form, the CDR3 reads TGTGCCAGTAGTATGGAGGGTCCGAATCAGCCCCAGCATTTT. The J gene is TRBJ1-5, the V gene TRBV19; the D is unclear. Per the germline V gene, CDR1 is LNHDA and CDR2 is SQIVND (reference sequence). Trimming removed 3 bases at V and 4 bases at J, with 10 bases between. The CDR3 spans 14 residues.

This clonotype was detected only once. V and J are TRBV20-1 and TRBJ2-7, with D uncertain. The CDR3 consists of 11 residues. Germline assignment: CDR1 DFQATT and CDR2 SNEGSKA (reference sequence). The V and J ends lost 2 bases and 7 bases respectively, with 9 bases between them. DNA of the CDR3: TGCAGTGCTAGACCACAAGGGGAGCAGTACTTC. Its protein product is CSARPQGEQYF.

This clonotype was recorded many times. V gene TRBV6-2 or TRBV6-3 combines with J gene TRBJ2-7; maybe TRBD2 (6 bases). Per the germline V gene, CDR1 is MNHEY and CDR2 is SVGEGT. Trimming took off 8 bases at V and 6 bases at J, with 23 bases between the two ends. This CDR3 comprises 15 residues. This chain's CDR3 is CASLPGGARPSEQYV. The CDR3 nucleotides read TGTGCCAGCCTACCAGGAGGGGCTAGACCAAGCGAGCAGTACGTC.

The rearrangement uses TRBV20-1 and TRBJ2-1; 15 positions match TRBD2. V trimming: 5 bases; J trimming: 1 base; junction bases outside the gene matches: 6. Germline CDR1 is DFQATT and CDR2 is SNEGSKA (reference sequence). CDR3 length: 17 residues. The DNA for the CDR3 is TGCAGTGCTTTAGGACTAGCGGGAGGGCAATCCTACAATGAGCAGTTCTTC. Translated: CSALGLAGGQSYNEQFF.

CDR3 sequence (DNA): TGCAGCGTTGGACAGGGCCAGGAAAAACTGTTTTTT. Encoded protein: CSVGQGQEKLFF. The gene calls are TRBV29-1 and TRBJ1-4; the match to TRBD1 covers 7 bases. The junction had 4 bases not matched to a gene; V was cut back by 4 bases and J by 8 bases. The V gene's germline CDR1 is SQVTM and CDR2 ANQGSEA. The CDR3 covers 12 residues.

CDR3 region: CASMRNRDGVTEAFF. CDR3 in DNA: TGTGCCAGCATGAGAAACAGGGATGGCGTCACTGAAGCTTTCTTT. This chain joins TRBV6-1 and TRBJ1-1; the D gene is possibly TRBD1 (6 bases). With 7 bases removed from V and 4 bases from J, the gap between germline ends came to 19 bases. There are 15 residues in the CDR3. Germline values: CDR1 MNHNS, CDR2 SASEGT.

This clonotype came up many times. This chain links TRBV28 with TRBJ1-2; D gene ambiguous. Per the germline V gene, CDR1 is MDHEN and CDR2 is SYDVKM. V lost 7 bases and J lost 7, with 16 bases in between. The CDR3 runs to 13 residues. CDR3 sequence reads: CASTPPQESGYTF. The DNA of the CDR3 is TGTGCCAGCACACCCCCTCAGGAATCTGGCTACACCTTC.

As for this clonotype: A much larger clone sits a single nucleotide away, making a read error possible. The rearrangement links TRBV11-3 to TRBJ2-1; the D is unclear. Germline V lookup: CDR1 SGHNT, CDR2 YENEEA. The germline V and J ends were trimmed by 6 bases and 7 bases, with 16 bases remaining between them. CDR3 length equals 14 residues. The CDR3 nucleotides are TGTGCCAGCAGACTTGGGTGGAGTGGTAATGAGCAGTTCTTC. This gives the protein CASRLGWSGNEQFF.

This clonotype has more than one count but fewer than ten. The V gene is TRBV2, the J gene TRBJ2-1; D may be TRBD1 or TRBD2 (5 bases each). V was trimmed by 1 base and J by 3 bases, leaving 16 bases between them. Germline V gene sequence: CDR1 SNHLY, CDR2 FYNNEI. This CDR3 comprises 17 residues. The CDR3 is CASSEDLGVSSYNEQFF. The DNA of the CDR3 is TGTGCCAGCAGTGAAGACCTGGGGGTATCAAGCTACAATGAGCAGTTCTTC.

The V call is TRBV6-2 or TRBV6-3, the J call TRBJ2-3; a weak D match, TRBD2 (5 bases). The CDR3 runs 17 residues. Looked up from germline, CDR1 is MNHEY and CDR2 is SVGEGT. V lost 0 bases and J 6 bases, leaving 19 bases between the germline ends. CDR3 region: CASSYSATTRVPDTQYF. The CDR3, as DNA: TGTGCCAGCAGTTACTCCGCGACTACTCGGGTTCCGGATACGCAGTATTTT.

This clonotype has a count of ten or more. The genes are TRBV12-3 or TRBV12-4 and TRBJ2-4, with 7 positions matching TRBD2. CDR3 length: 16 amino acids. V shed 1 base, J shed 8 bases, and the junction held 11 bases outside the gene matches. CDR3 nucleotide sequence: TGTGCCAGCAGTTTAGAACCAGCGGGATTTGATTACATTCAGTACTTC. It translates to CASSLEPAGFDYIQYF.

V gene TRBV28 combines with J gene TRBJ2-1, with 8 nucleotides matching TRBD2. The CDR3 is 16 residues long. Germline CDR1 is MDHEN and CDR2 is SYDVKM. The V segment lost 5 bases and the J segment 8 bases; nucleotides outside the gene matches: 14. The CDR3 DNA sequence: TGTGCCAGCAGTCCGTCCCGACAGCGGGAGTATTATGAGCAGTTCTTC. It yields the protein CASSPSRQREYYEQFF.

This clonotype has ten or more counts. V is TRBV7-9 and J is TRBJ1-2, with D uncertain. Per germline, CDR1 SEHNR and CDR2 FQNEAQ (reference sequence). The V end lost 0 bases, the J end lost 6 bases, and 5 bases lay between the germline ends. The CDR3 covers 12 residues. The CDR3 DNA reads as TGTGCCAGCAGCTTAGCGGGAGATGGCTACACCTTC. Translated: CASSLAGDGYTF.

This clonotype has more than one count but fewer than ten. V is TRBV5-1 and J is TRBJ2-1; D is unresolved. Germline CDR1 SGHRS, CDR2 YFSETQ. The CDR3 runs to 15 residues. Trimming left V 1 base short and J 1 base short, with 9 bases between. Here the CDR3 reads CASSLLPDSYNEQFF. The CDR3 nucleotides read TGCGCCAGCAGCTTGCTACCGGATTCCTACAATGAGCAGTTCTTC.

This clonotype was counted ten times or more. The rearrangement links TRBV19 to TRBJ1-5; 10 bases are a match to TRBD1. The CDR3 has 16 residues. The ends lost 8 bases at V and 1 base at J; junction bases unmatched: 8. CDR1 is LNHDA and CDR2 is SQIVND in the germline V gene (reference sequence). CDR3 in amino acids: CASRKMDRGSNQPQHF. In DNA form, the CDR3 reads TGTGCCAGTCGCAAGATGGACAGGGGGAGCAATCAGCCCCAGCATTTT.

This clonotype was recorded once. The chain recombines TRBV2 with TRBJ2-7; tentative D call: TRBD2 (6 bases). The CDR3 consists of 15 residues. V was trimmed by 4 bases and J by 2 bases, leaving 15 bases between them. The germline V gene encodes CDR1 SNHLY and CDR2 FYNNEI. CDR3 sequence: CASSGYTSPTYEQYF. The CDR3 DNA sequence: TGTGCCAGCAGTGGGTACACTAGCCCTACCTACGAGCAGTACTTC.